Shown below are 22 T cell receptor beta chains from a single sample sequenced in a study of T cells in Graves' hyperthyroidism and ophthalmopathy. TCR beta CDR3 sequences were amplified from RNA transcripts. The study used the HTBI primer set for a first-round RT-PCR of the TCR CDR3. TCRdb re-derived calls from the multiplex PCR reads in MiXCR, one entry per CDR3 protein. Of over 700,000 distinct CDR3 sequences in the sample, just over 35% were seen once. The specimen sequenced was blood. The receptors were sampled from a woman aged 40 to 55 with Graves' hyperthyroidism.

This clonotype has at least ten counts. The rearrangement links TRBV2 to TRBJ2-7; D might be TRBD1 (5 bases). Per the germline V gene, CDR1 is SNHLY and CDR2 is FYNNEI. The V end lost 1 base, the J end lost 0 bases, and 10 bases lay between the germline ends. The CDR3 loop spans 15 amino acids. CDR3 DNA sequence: TGTGCCAGCAGTGAAGGTTATGACAGCTCCTACGAGCAGTACTTC. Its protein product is CASSEGYDSSYEQYF.

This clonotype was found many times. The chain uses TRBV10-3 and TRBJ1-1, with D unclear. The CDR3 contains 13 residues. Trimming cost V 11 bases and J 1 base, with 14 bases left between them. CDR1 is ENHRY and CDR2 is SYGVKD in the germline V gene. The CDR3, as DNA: TGTGCCGTTCAAAAACAGCAGAACACTGAAGCTTTCTTT. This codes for CAVQKQQNTEAFF.

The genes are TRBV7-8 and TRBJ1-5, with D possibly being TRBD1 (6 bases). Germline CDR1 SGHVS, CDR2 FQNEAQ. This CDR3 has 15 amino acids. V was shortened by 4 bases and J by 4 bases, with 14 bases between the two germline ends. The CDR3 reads CASSSRQVANQPQHF. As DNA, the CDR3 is TGTGCCAGCAGCTCAAGACAGGTAGCGAATCAGCCCCAGCATTTT.

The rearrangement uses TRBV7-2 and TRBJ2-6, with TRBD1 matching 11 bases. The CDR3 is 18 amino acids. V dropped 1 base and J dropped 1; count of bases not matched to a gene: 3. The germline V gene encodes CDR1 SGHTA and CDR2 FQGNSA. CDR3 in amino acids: CASSLEGTGGSGANVLTF. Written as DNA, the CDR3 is TGTGCCAGCAGCTTAGAGGGGACAGGGGGATCTGGGGCCAACGTCCTGACTTTC. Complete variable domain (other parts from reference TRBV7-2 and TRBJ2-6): GAGVSQSPSNKVTEKGKDVELRCDPISGHTALYWYRQSLGQGLEFLIYFQGNSAPDKSGLPSDRFSAERTGGSVSTLTIQRTQQEDSAVYLCASSLEGTGGSGANVLTFGAGSRLTVL.

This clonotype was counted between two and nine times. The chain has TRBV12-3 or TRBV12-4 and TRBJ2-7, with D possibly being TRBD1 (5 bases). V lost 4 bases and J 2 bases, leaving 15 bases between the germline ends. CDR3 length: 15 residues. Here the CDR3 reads CASSYGREATYEQYF. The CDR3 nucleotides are TGTGCCAGCAGTTACGGCAGGGAAGCCACCTACGAGCAGTACTTC.

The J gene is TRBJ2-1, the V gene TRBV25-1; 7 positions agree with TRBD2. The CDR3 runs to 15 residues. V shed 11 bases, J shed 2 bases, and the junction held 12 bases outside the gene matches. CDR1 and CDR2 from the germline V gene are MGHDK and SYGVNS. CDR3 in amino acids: CAWSVQLAAYNEQFF. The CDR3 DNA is TGTGCCTGGAGTGTACAGCTAGCGGCCTACAATGAGCAGTTCTTC.

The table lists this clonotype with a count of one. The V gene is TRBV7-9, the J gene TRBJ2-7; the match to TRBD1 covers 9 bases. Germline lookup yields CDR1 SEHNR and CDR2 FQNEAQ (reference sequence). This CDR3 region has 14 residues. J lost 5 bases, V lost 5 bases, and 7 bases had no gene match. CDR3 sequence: CASSLGTGLHEQYF. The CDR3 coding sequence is TGTGCCAGCAGCCTCGGGACAGGGCTTCACGAGCAGTACTTC.

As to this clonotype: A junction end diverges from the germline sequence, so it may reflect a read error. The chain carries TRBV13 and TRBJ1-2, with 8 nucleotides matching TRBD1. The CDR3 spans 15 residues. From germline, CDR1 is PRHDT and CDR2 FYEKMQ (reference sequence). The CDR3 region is CASSFGTGFNYGHTF. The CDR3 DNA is TGTGCCAGCAGTTTCGGGACAGGATTTAACTATGGCCACACCTTC.

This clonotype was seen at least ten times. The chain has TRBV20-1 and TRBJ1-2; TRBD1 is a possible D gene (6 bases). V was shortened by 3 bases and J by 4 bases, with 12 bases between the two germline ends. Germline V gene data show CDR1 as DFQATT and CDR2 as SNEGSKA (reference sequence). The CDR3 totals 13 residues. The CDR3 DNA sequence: TGCAGTGCTAGGCAACAGGGTGGCTATGGCTACACCTTC. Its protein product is CSARQQGGYGYTF.

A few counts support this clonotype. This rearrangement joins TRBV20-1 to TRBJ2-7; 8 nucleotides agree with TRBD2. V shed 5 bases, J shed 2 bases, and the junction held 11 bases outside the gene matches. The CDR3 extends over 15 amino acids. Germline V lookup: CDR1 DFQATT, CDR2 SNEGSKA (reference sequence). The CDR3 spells CSAAPRGGGTYEQYF. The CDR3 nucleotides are TGCAGTGCTGCCCCCCGGGGGGGCGGGACCTACGAGCAGTACTTC.

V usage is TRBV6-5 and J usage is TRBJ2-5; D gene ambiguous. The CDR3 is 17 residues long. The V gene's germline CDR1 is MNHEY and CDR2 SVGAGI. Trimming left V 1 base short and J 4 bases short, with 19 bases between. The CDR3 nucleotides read TGTGCCAGCAGTTACTTTCCGGTTGGCCAATTAGGAGAGACCCAGTACTTC. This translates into CASSYFPVGQLGETQYF.

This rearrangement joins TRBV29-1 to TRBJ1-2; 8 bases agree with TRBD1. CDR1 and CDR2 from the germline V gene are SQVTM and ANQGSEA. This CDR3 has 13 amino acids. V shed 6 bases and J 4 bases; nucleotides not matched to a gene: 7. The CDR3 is CSVGQGAIYGYTF. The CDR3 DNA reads TGCAGCGTAGGGCAGGGGGCCATCTATGGCTACACCTTC.

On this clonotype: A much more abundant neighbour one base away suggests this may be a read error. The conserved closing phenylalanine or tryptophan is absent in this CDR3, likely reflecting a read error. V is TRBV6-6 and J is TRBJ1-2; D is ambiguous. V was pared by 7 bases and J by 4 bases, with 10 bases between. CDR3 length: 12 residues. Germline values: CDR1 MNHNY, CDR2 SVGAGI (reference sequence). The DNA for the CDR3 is TGTGCCAGCACAGTGACCTTCTATGGCTACACCCTC. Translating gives CASTVTFYGYTL.

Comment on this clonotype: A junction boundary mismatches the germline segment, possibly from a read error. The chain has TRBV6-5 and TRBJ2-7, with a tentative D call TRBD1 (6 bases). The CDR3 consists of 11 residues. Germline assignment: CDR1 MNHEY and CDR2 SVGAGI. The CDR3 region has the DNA TGCGCCAGCAGGGCCAGGGGAGAGCAGTACTTC. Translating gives CASRARGEQYF.

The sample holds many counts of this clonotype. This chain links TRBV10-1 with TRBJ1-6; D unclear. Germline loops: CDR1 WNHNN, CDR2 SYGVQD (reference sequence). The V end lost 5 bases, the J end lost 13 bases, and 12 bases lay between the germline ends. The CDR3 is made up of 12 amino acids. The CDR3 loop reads CASSTTSFPLHF. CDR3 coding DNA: TGCGCCAGCAGTACGACATCTTTCCCCCTCCACTTT.

Here the CDR3 reads CASSRKTSNEQFF. DNA of the CDR3: TGTGCCAGCAGCCGCAAGACCTCGAATGAGCAGTTCTTC. This chain uses TRBV14 with TRBJ2-1; D gene ambiguous. This CDR3 contains 13 residues. Trimming shortened V by 4 bases and J by 7 bases, and 11 bases separated the two germline ends. In germline, CDR1 is SGHDN, CDR2 FVKESK. Filled out from reference TRBV14 and TRBJ2-1, the complete variable domain reads EAGVTQFPSHSVIEKGQTVTLRCDPISGHDNLYWYRRVMGKEIKFLLHFVKESKQDESGMPNNRFLAERTGGTYSTLKVQPAELEDSGVYFCASSRKTSNEQFFGPGTRLTVL.

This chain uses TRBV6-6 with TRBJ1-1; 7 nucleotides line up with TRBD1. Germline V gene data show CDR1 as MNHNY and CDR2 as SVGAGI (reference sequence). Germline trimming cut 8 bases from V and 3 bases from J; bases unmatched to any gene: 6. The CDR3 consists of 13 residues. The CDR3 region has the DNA TGTGCCAGCCTTCGCAGGGGGGACACTGAAGCTTTCTTT. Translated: CASLRRGDTEAFF.

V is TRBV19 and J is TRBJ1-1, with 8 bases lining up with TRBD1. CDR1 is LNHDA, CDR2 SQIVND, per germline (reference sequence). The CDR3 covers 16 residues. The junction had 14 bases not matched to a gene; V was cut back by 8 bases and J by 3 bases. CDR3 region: CASPSNGRGLDTEAFF. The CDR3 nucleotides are TGTGCCAGTCCATCCAACGGCAGGGGGCTTGACACTGAAGCTTTCTTT.

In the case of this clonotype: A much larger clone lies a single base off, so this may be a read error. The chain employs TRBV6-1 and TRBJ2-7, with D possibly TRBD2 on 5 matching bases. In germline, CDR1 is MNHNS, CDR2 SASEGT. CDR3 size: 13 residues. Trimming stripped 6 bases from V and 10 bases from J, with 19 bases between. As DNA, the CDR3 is TGTGCCAGCAGCCTCGAGGGCCACCCGGTACAGTACTTC. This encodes CASSLEGHPVQYF.

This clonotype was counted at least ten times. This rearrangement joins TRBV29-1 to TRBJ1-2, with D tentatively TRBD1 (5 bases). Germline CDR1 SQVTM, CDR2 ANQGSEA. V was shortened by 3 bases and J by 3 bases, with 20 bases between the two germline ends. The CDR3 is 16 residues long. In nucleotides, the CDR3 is TGCAGCGTTGACCAGGGTCTAAGTCTGGACGACTATGGCTACACCTTC. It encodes CSVDQGLSLDDYGYTF.

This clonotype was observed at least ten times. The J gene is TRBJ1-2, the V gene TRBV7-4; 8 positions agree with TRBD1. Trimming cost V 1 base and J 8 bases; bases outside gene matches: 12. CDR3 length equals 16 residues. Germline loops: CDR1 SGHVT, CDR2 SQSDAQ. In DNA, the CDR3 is TGTGCCAGCAGCTTAGGTTGGGGGCAGGGGGCTGGAGGCTACACCTTC. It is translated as CASSLGWGQGAGGYTF. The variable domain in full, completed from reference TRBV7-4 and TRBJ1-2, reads GAGVSQSPRYKVAKRGRDVALRCDSISGHVTLYWYRQTLGQGSEVLTYSQSDAQRDKSGRPSGRFSAERPERSVSTLKIQRTEQGDSAVYLCASSLGWGQGAGGYTFGSGTRLTVV.

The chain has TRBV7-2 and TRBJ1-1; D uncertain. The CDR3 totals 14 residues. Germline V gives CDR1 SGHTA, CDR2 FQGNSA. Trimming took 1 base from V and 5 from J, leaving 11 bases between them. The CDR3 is CASSLGPVETEAFF. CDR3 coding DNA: TGTGCCAGCAGCTTAGGTCCGGTGGAGACTGAAGCTTTCTTT.